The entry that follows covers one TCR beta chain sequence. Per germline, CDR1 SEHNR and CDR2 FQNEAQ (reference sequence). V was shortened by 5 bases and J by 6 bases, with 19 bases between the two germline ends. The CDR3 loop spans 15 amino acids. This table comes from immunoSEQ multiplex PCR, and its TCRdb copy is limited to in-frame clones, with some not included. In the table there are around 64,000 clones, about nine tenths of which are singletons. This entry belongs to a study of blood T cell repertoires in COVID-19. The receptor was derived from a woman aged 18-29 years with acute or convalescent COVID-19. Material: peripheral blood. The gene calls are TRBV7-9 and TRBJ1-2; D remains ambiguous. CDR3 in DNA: TGTGCCAGCAGCCACCTCCGCGTCACCTCGGATGGCTACACCTTC. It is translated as CASSHLRVTSDGYTF. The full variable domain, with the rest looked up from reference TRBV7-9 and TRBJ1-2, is DTGVSQNPRHKITKRGQNVTFRCDPISEHNRLYWYRQTLGQGPEFLTYFQNEAQLEKSRLLSDRFSAERPKGSFSTLEIQRTEQGDSAMYLCASSHLRVTSDGYTFGSGTRLTVV.